A single sample is the source of the 32 T cell receptor beta chains below, sequenced in a study of beta chain features in type 1 diabetes. Notes on the study in general: TCRB CDR3 length was moderately but significantly reduced in all four CD4+ subsets of Type 1 diabetes patients.

Expressed TCRB transcripts were sequenced because the isolated RNA had all been reverse transcribed beforehand. TCRdb keeps only in-frame clones here, not all; method: immunoSEQ multiplex PCR. The table has about 160,000 clones, around 8.4% seen once. These receptors have no known antigen. Source material: central memory CD4+ T cells from blood. These receptors were collected from a woman between 18 and 29 years old with type 1 diabetes.

CDR3 bases: TGTGCCAGCAGCTTACGGAGGCTCCAGGGGGCAAATGAGCAGTTCTTC. Residues: CASSLRRLQGANEQFF. The rearrangement uses TRBV7-2 and TRBJ2-1; 8 positions agree with TRBD1. The V gene's germline CDR1 is SGHTA and CDR2 FQGNSA. The V gene end was trimmed by 2 bases and the J gene end by 7 bases; junction bases not matched to a gene: 10. There are 16 residues in the CDR3.

CDR3 DNA sequence: TGCGCCAGCAGGCAGACAGGGGAGTATCGCTACACCTTC. This gives the protein CASRQTGEYRYTF. The chain links TRBV5-1 to TRBJ1-2, with TRBD1 matching over 8 bases. The CDR3 runs to 13 residues. V was pared by 5 bases and J by 9 bases, with 9 bases of the junction left unmatched. CDR1 and CDR2 (germline): SGHRS, YFSETQ.

This clone was detected a few times. The chain carries TRBV7-2 and TRBJ2-7; TRBD1 matches 7 bases. V lost 5 bases, J lost 3 bases, and 7 bases stayed unmatched. The length of the CDR3 is 14 residues. Looked up from germline, CDR1 is SGHTA and CDR2 is FQGNSA. CDR3 sequence: CASSAATGRYEQYF. For the CDR3, the DNA is TGTGCCAGCAGCGCCGCGACAGGGCGCTACGAGCAGTACTTC.

This chain joins TRBV2 and TRBJ2-7, with 9 bases lining up with TRBD1. Germline V gives CDR1 SNHLY, CDR2 FYNNEI. With V trimmed by 4 bases and J by 5 bases, 6 bases remained unmatched. The CDR3 has 14 amino acids. The DNA for the CDR3 is TGTGCCAGCAGTGGGGGGACAGGGACCAACGAGCAGTACTTC. Amino acids: CASSGGTGTNEQYF.

This clone was seen a handful of times. The chain joins TRBV2 to TRBJ2-2; maybe TRBD2 (6 bases). Germline V gives CDR1 SNHLY, CDR2 FYNNEI. V shed 7 bases and J shed 6 bases, with 15 bases lying between them. This CDR3 spans 14 amino acids. For the CDR3, the DNA is TGTGCCAGCAAGCTTGCGGGACTCGCCGGGGAGCTGTTTTTT. This codes for CASKLAGLAGELFF.

This clone has a handful of counts. The V call is TRBV4-3, the J call TRBJ1-6, with D hard to call. The V gene lost 4 bases and the J gene lost 9 bases, with 16 bases spanning the gap. The CDR3 is 15 residues long. Germline CDR1 LGHNA, CDR2 YSLEER. CDR3 region: CASSPGWGDTSPLHF. CDR3 bases: TGCGCCAGCAGCCCCGGCTGGGGAGATACTTCACCCCTCCACTTT.

This clone was counted a few times. This chain joins TRBV28 and TRBJ2-3, with 8 bases aligning to TRBD1. Germline V gene lookup returns CDR1 MDHEN and CDR2 SYDVKM. The CDR3 has 17 residues. With 4 bases clipped from V and 5 bases from J, the junction kept 14 bases outside the gene matches. DNA for the CDR3: TGTGCCAGCAGTTCACCGCCGGGACAGGCCTCGGGAGATACGCAGTATTTT. Its translation: CASSSPPGQASGDTQYF.

This clone was counted a few times. The chain combines TRBV27 with TRBJ1-2; 8 bases agree with TRBD1. Germline V gene lookup returns CDR1 MNHEY and CDR2 SMNVEV (reference sequence). Losses at the gene ends were 4 bases for V and 8 bases for J; bases not matched to a gene: 6. The CDR3 covers 13 residues. DNA of the CDR3: TGTGCCAGCAGTTATGACAGGGGCTACGGCTACACCTTC. Protein: CASSYDRGYGYTF.

V and J are TRBV7-2 and TRBJ1-2, with TRBD1 matching 10 bases. The germline CDR1 and CDR2 sequences are SGHTA and FQGNSA. V lost 5 bases to trimming and J lost 2 bases; unmatched junction nucleotides: 8. The CDR3 extends over 16 amino acids. This chain's CDR3 is CASSPQWTGGNYGYTF. In DNA form, the CDR3 reads TGTGCCAGCAGCCCTCAATGGACAGGGGGGAACTATGGCTACACCTTC.

The gene calls are TRBV7-2 and TRBJ2-3, with no clear D. Germline loops: CDR1 SGHTA, CDR2 FQGNSA. The CDR3 sequence is 13 residues long. Trimming took 0 bases from V and 3 from J, leaving 4 bases between them. CDR3 region: CASSLAPTDTQYF. Written as DNA, the CDR3 is TGTGCCAGCAGCTTAGCCCCGACAGATACGCAGTATTTT.

The sample holds a few counts of this clone. CDR3 in amino acids: CASSPPDSYSNQPQHF. Here the CDR3 DNA reads TGCGCCAGCAGCCCCCCGGACAGTTATAGCAATCAGCCCCAGCATTTT. The chain employs TRBV4-1 and TRBJ1-5; TRBD1 might be the D (6 bases). Germline V gene lookup returns CDR1 MGHRA and CDR2 YSYEKL. V dropped 4 bases and J dropped 0 bases, with 13 bases sitting between them. The CDR3 has 16 residues.

V usage is TRBV7-2 and J usage is TRBJ2-2, with a weak D call TRBD1 (7 bases). Germline values: CDR1 SGHTA, CDR2 FQGNSA. The CDR3 consists of 16 residues. Trimming took 6 bases from V and 0 from J, leaving 14 bases between them. The CDR3 DNA reads as TGTGCCAGCAGTCAGGGGGGTGCCCCGAACACCGGGGAGCTGTTTTTT. Encoded protein: CASSQGGAPNTGELFF. The full variable domain, with the rest looked up from reference TRBV7-2 and TRBJ2-2, is GAGVSQSPSNKVTEKGKDVELRCDPISGHTALYWYRQSLGQGLEFLIYFQGNSAPDKSGLPSDRFSAERTGGSVSTLTIQRTQQEDSAVYLCASSQGGAPNTGELFFGEGSRLTVL.

In its sample, this clone was seen a few times. The chain couples TRBV7-7 to TRBJ2-1, with D unclear. Trimming removed 0 bases at V and 5 bases at J, with 8 bases between. CDR3 size: 14 residues. The germline CDR1 and CDR2 sequences are SSHAT and FNYEAQ (reference sequence). The CDR3 nucleotides are TGTGCCAGCAGCTTAGCGGGCAGTAACAATGAGCAGTTCTTC. It codes for CASSLAGSNNEQFF. Together with reference TRBV7-7 and TRBJ2-1, the CDR3 gives the full variable domain: GAGVSQSPRYKVTKRGQDVTLRCDPISSHATLYWYQQALGQGPEFLTYFNYEAQPDKSGLPSDRFSAERPEGSISTLTIQRTEQRDSAMYRCASSLAGSNNEQFFGPGTRLTVL.

This rearrangement joins TRBV15 to TRBJ2-1; TRBD2 matches 7 bases. The CDR3 has 12 residues. CDR1 is LNHNV and CDR2 is YYDKDF in the germline V gene (reference sequence). With V trimmed by 6 bases and J by 8 bases, 4 bases remained unmatched. CDR3 coding DNA: TGTGCCACCAGGCGGGGGACCGATGAGCAGTTCTTC. It translates to CATRRGTDEQFF.

This clone has just a few counts. The V call is TRBV7-7, the J call TRBJ2-1; 10 bases agree with TRBD1. The CDR3 length is 14 residues. The germline V gene encodes CDR1 SSHAT and CDR2 FNYEAQ (reference sequence). The J segment lost 8 bases and the V segment lost 1 base, leaving 2 bases of the junction unmatched. Here the CDR3 reads CASSLVGQGHEQFF. CDR3 DNA: TGTGCCAGCAGCTTAGTGGGACAGGGGCATGAGCAGTTCTTC.

The chain carries TRBV7-6 and TRBJ2-7; TRBD2 is a possible D gene (6 bases). Germline V gene sequence: CDR1 SGHVS, CDR2 FNYEAQ. V dropped 5 bases and J dropped 0 bases, with 11 bases sitting between them. The CDR3 loop spans 14 amino acids. CDR3 in amino acids: CASSRDFASYEQYF. The CDR3 DNA is TGTGCCAGCAGCCGGGACTTCGCCTCCTACGAGCAGTACTTC.

This clone was counted between two and nine times. The chain links TRBV7-9 to TRBJ2-4; 9 nucleotides align to TRBD1. Per germline, CDR1 SEHNR and CDR2 FQNEAQ (reference sequence). The CDR3 has 14 amino acids. Trimming took 1 base from V and 9 from J; bases not matched to a gene: 4. In nucleotides, the CDR3 is TGTGCCAGCAGCTTAGGGGGACAGGGCTCCATTCAGTACTTC. Translating gives CASSLGGQGSIQYF.

This clone has at least ten counts. The V and J genes are TRBV7-2 and TRBJ2-4; D is perhaps TRBD1 (6 bases). V was cut by 5 bases and J by 1 base, with 21 bases left in between. Germline V gene lookup returns CDR1 SGHTA and CDR2 FQGNSA. The CDR3 runs 18 residues. The CDR3 region is CASSQGSIIELAKNIQYF. In DNA form, the CDR3 reads TGTGCCAGCAGCCAGGGGTCCATAATCGAATTGGCCAAAAACATTCAGTACTTC.

This clone was counted only a few times. The chain recombines TRBV7-2 with TRBJ2-7; 9 bases fit TRBD2. This CDR3 comprises 16 residues. Per the germline V gene, CDR1 is SGHTA and CDR2 is FQGNSA. V shed 5 bases and J 6 bases; nucleotides not matched to a gene: 14. The CDR3 here is CASSPDLRGRAAEQYF. CDR3 in DNA: TGTGCCAGCAGCCCGGACCTGCGCGGGAGGGCCGCCGAGCAGTACTTC.

This clone was detected many times. The chain couples TRBV19 to TRBJ2-1, with 8 bases aligning to TRBD2. CDR1 is LNHDA, CDR2 SQIVND, per germline (reference sequence). This CDR3 is 14 amino acids long. V lost 10 bases to trimming and J lost 4 bases; unmatched junction nucleotides: 9. CDR3 residues: CATTTSGRYNEQFF. The CDR3 DNA is TGTGCCACGACCACTAGCGGTAGATACAATGAGCAGTTCTTC.

CDR3 protein: CASSLAGQGNYGYTF. In DNA, the CDR3 is TGTGCCAGCAGCTTGGCCGGCCAGGGGAACTATGGCTACACCTTC. The chain couples TRBV5-8 to TRBJ1-2; possible D gene TRBD1, 6 bases. The CDR3 consists of 15 residues. V lost 0 bases to trimming and J lost 2 bases, with 11 bases between them. Per the germline V gene, CDR1 is SGHTS and CDR2 is YDEGEE.

V gene TRBV7-2 combines with J gene TRBJ1-6; no definite D call. The V end was cut by 6 bases, the J end by 10 bases, with 13 bases between. Per the germline V gene, CDR1 is SGHTA and CDR2 is FQGNSA. The CDR3 spans 13 residues. CDR3 coding DNA: TGTGCCAGCAGTCCCGGGAACGCGTCACCCCTCCACTTT. Residues: CASSPGNASPLHF.

This clone was counted a few times. CDR3 protein: CASKSGTVYTGELFF. In nucleotides, the CDR3 is TGTGCCAGCAAATCCGGGACAGTTTACACCGGGGAGCTGTTTTTT. This chain joins TRBV6-5 and TRBJ2-2; 7 bases match TRBD1. J gave up 3 bases and V 7 bases, and 8 bases lay outside the gene matches. Germline-derived CDR1 and CDR2 are MNHEY and SVGAGI. There are 15 residues in the CDR3.

This clone has a handful of counts. This chain links TRBV2 with TRBJ2-5; perhaps TRBD1 as D (6 bases). In germline, CDR1 is SNHLY, CDR2 FYNNEI. This CDR3 contains 16 residues. Trimming took 9 bases from V and 0 from J, leaving 20 bases between them. The CDR3 sequence: CARTGNRELYQETQYF. CDR3 DNA: TGTGCCAGGACAGGCAATCGGGAATTATACCAAGAGACCCAGTACTTC.

V and J are TRBV20-1 and TRBJ2-4, with D possibly TRBD2 on 6 matching bases. The germline V and J ends were trimmed by 0 bases and 16 bases, with 13 bases remaining between them. Germline CDR1 reads DFQATT; CDR2 reads SNEGSKA (reference sequence). The CDR3 spans 11 residues. This CDR3 reads CSARDRDFLYF. For the CDR3, the DNA is TGCAGTGCTAGAGACCGGGACTTCCTTTACTTC.

V usage is TRBV5-1 and J usage is TRBJ2-1; 7 bases are a match to TRBD2. Losses at the gene ends were 0 bases for V and 10 bases for J; bases not matched to a gene: 10. This CDR3 is built from 15 residues. Germline loops: CDR1 SGHRS, CDR2 YFSETQ. This chain's CDR3 is CASSLVSSGGEEQFF. CDR3 in DNA: TGCGCCAGCAGCTTGGTGTCTAGCGGTGGTGAAGAGCAGTTCTTC.

This chain uses TRBV11-2 with TRBJ2-5; 9 nucleotides agree with TRBD1. The junction had 9 bases not matched to a gene; V was cut back by 1 base and J by 3 bases. The CDR3 loop spans 17 amino acids. Germline CDR1 is SGHAT and CDR2 is FQNNGV. CDR3: CASSLGPGTGTKETQYF. CDR3 nucleotide sequence: TGTGCCAGCAGCTTAGGGCCTGGGACAGGGACCAAAGAGACCCAGTACTTC.

This rearrangement joins TRBV20-1 to TRBJ1-2; D not certain. CDR3 length: 11 amino acids. Germline V CDR1 and CDR2: DFQATT, SNEGSKA (reference sequence). Trimming removed 3 bases at V and 8 bases at J, with 10 bases between. CDR3 in DNA: TGCAGTGCTAGTGAGATGGTCGGCTACACCTTC. Encoded protein: CSASEMVGYTF.

This chain uses TRBV19 with TRBJ1-5, with 9 bases matching TRBD1. Germline-derived CDR1 and CDR2 are LNHDA and SQIVND (reference sequence). The CDR3 has 15 amino acids. J gave up 10 bases and V 6 bases, and 13 bases lay outside the gene matches. The CDR3 protein is CASSLRDRAMEPQHF. In DNA form, the CDR3 reads TGTGCCAGTAGCCTCCGGGACAGGGCGATGGAACCCCAGCATTTT.

This clone was counted a few times. The chain employs TRBV12-2 and TRBJ1-1; TRBD1, the D gene given by the table, was not confirmed from the DNA. TRBV12-2 is a listed pseudogene. CDR3 length equals 14 residues. The CDR3 here is CASRLVGNSPKAFF. In nucleotides, the CDR3 is TGTGCAAGTCGCTTAGTGGGCAATTCCCCGAAAGCTTTCTTT.

J is TRBJ1-1 and V is TRBV2; D may be TRBD1 (6 bases). V was pared by 4 bases and J by 1 base, with 10 bases between. Germline values: CDR1 SNHLY, CDR2 FYNNEI. This CDR3 is 14 amino acids long. CDR3 bases: TGTGCCAGCAGTGTTCGGGGGGCGAACACTGAAGCTTTCTTT. Protein: CASSVRGANTEAFF.

The V call is TRBV28, the J call TRBJ2-7; TRBD2 matches 8 bases. This CDR3 spans 14 amino acids. The V and J ends lost 6 bases and 6 bases, in that order; junction bases with no gene match: 10. Looked up from germline, CDR1 is MDHEN and CDR2 is SYDVKM. CDR3 sequence reads: CASSPGGAVGEQYF. In DNA, the CDR3 is TGTGCCAGCAGCCCGGGGGGGGCAGTGGGCGAGCAGTACTTC.